A selection of T cell receptor beta chains follows, all from one sample in a study of blood T cell repertoires in COVID-19. TCRdb keeps only in-frame clones here, not all; method: immunoSEQ multiplex PCR. The sample records roughly 71,000 clones, under 90% being singletons. Sequenced: peripheral blood. These receptors came from a man between 65 and 80 years old who had recovered from COVID-19. CDR3s include the opening cysteine and the closing phenylalanine or tryptophan. D genes are given only for firm matches. Size values are once, few and many counts, or a class for expanded clones, and some rows have none.

D | size | J | V | DNA | CDR3
TRBD2 | - | TRBJ2-2 | TRBV7-2 | TGTGCCAGCAGCCCATGGACTAGTCTGTCCGGCGGGGAGCTGTTTTTT | CASSPWTSLSGGELFF
TRBD1 | few | TRBJ2-4 | TRBV5-1 | TGCGCCAGCAGCAATTCGGACAGGGGTGGAAACATTCAGTACTTC | CASSNSDRGGNIQYF
TRBD1 | - | TRBJ2-4 | TRBV19 | TGTGCCAGTAGTATCCGCGGACAGGGGGCGGCCAAAAACATTCAGTACTTC | CASSIRGQGAAKNIQYF
- | - | TRBJ2-2 | TRBV4-1 | TGCGCCAGCAGCCAAGAGGTAGCCTCCGCCGGGGAGCTGTTTTTT | CASSQEVASAGELFF
- | - | TRBJ1-2 | TRBV5-6 | TGTGCCAGCAGCCACAACCCCAGGATCGCCTCGTTC | CASSHNPRIASF
- | - | TRBJ2-5 | TRBV2 | TGTGCCGGTTCCGCACTAAAAGAGACCCAGTACTTC | CAGSALKETQYF
- | - | TRBJ1-2 | TRBV6-5 | TGTGCCAGCTCCAAGAGGGCGCCCTATGGCTACACCTTC | CASSKRAPYGYTF
TRBD2 | once | TRBJ2-1 | TRBV10-3 | TGTGCCATCAGTGAGTCGATAGCGGGGGGGCCAGGTGAGCAGTTCTTC | CAISESIAGGPGEQFF
TRBD1 | - | TRBJ2-5 | TRBV7-7 | TGTGCCAGCAAACTCCAACCGGGACAGGGGGGAGAGACCCAGTACTTC | CASKLQPGQGGETQYF
TRBD2 | - | TRBJ2-5 | TRBV7-7 | TGTGCCAGCAGCTTGGGACTAGCGGGAGCGGGTTGGGGAGAGACCCAGTACTTC | CASSLGLAGAGWGETQYF
- | - | TRBJ2-3 | TRBV7-2 | TGTGCCAGCGTCCAGACGAATGCAAGAGGTACGCAGTATTTT | CASVQTNARGTQYF
- | - | TRBJ1-4 | TRBV9 | TGTGCCAGCAGCGTAGAGCCCAATGAAAAACTGTTTTTT | CASSVEPNEKLFF
TRBD1 | - | TRBJ1-4 | TRBV5-4 | TGTGCCAGCAGCTCTGGACAGGGGGCAAATAATGAAAAACTGTTTTTT | CASSSGQGANNEKLFF
- | - | TRBJ1-5 | TRBV2 | TGTGCCAGCAGTCGAGAGAGTGGCAATCAGCCCCAGCATTTT | CASSRESGNQPQHF
TRBD1 | - | TRBJ2-7 | TRBV18 | TGTGCCAGCTCCCAGGCCCCCGGGACAGGGGGCCACGAGCAGTACTTC | CASSQAPGTGGHEQYF
- | - | TRBJ1-5 | TRBV6-5 | TGTGCCAGCACCTCACGGGGAGGCAATCAGCCCCAGCATTTT | CASTSRGGNQPQHF
- | - | TRBJ1-1 | TRBV7-2 | TGTGCCAGCAGCTTAGTTGTCGGACAGATCACTGAAGCTTTCTTT | CASSLVVGQITEAFF
TRBD2 | - | TRBJ2-1 | TRBV29-1 | TGCAGCGTGACCGGACTAGCGGGGGGGCAATACAATGAGCAGTTCTTC | CSVTGLAGGQYNEQFF
- | - | TRBJ2-1 | TRBV2 | TGTGCCAGCAGTGAAGAAGTAAGCGGTGGCAGGGGAACCTACAATGAGCAGTTCTTC | CASSEEVSGGRGTYNEQFF
- | - | TRBJ1-6 | TRBV6-5 | TGTGCCAGCAGACTCGGGACAAACGATGGGTCACCCCTCCACTTT | CASRLGTNDGSPLHF
- | - | TRBJ1-2 | TRBV9 | TGTGCCAGCAGCGTAGTGGGGGGTAGAGGCTACACCTTC | CASSVVGGRGYTF
- | once | TRBJ2-3 | TRBV7-2 | TGTGCCAGCAGCTTGGCGGGGGCAGGGAGAAGGAATACGCAGTATTTT | CASSLAGAGRRNTQYF